These T cell receptor beta chains were read from a single sample in a study of OX40 agonist ivuxolimab in advanced cancers. This table comes from immunoSEQ multiplex PCR, and its TCRdb copy is limited to in-frame clones, with some not included. In the table there are around 12,000 clones, around 78% of which are singletons. The input for sequencing was CD4+ or CD8+ T cells sorted from blood, taken in a trial of the OX40 agonist ivuxolimab. The receptors stem from an adult with an advanced solid tumor such as melanoma, head and neck, liver or kidney cancer. Each CDR3 is given with its conserved first and last residue. Each record gives: J gene, D gene, clone size, V gene, CDR3 protein, CDR3 DNA. A D gene is named only where the DNA matches it firmly. The listing skips clone size in some rows; elsewhere it reads once, few, many or a size class.

J gene: TRBJ1-5; D gene: -; clone size: -; V gene: TRBV19; CDR3 protein: CASSIWGNSNQPQHF; CDR3 DNA: TGTGCCAGTAGTATTTGGGGGAATAGCAATCAGCCCCAGCATTTT
J gene: TRBJ2-7; D gene: -; clone size: -; V gene: TRBV9; CDR3 protein: CASSVVVEDEQYF; CDR3 DNA: TGTGCCAGCAGCGTAGTGGTTGAAGACGAGCAGTACTTC
J gene: TRBJ1-1; D gene: TRBD1; clone size: large; V gene: TRBV11-2; CDR3 protein: CASSWGQGLNTEAFF; CDR3 DNA: TGTGCCAGCAGCTGGGGACAGGGGCTGAACACTGAAGCTTTCTTT
J gene: TRBJ1-1; D gene: TRBD1; clone size: -; V gene: TRBV19; CDR3 protein: CASSIVDRGEAFF; CDR3 DNA: TGTGCCAGTAGTATAGTTGACAGGGGAGAAGCTTTCTTT
J gene: TRBJ1-1; D gene: -; clone size: -; V gene: TRBV11-2; CDR3 protein: CASSLEGGTEAFF; CDR3 DNA: TGTGCCAGCAGCTTAGAGGGGGGCACTGAAGCTTTCTTT
J gene: TRBJ1-1; D gene: -; clone size: once; V gene: TRBV5-7; CDR3 protein: CASSLPQWRQNTEAFF; CDR3 DNA: TGTGCCAGCAGCTTGCCCCAGTGGCGGCAGAACACTGAAGCTTTCTTT
J gene: TRBJ2-7; D gene: -; clone size: -; V gene: TRBV5-1; CDR3 protein: CASSSLGGPAYEQYF; CDR3 DNA: TGCGCCAGCAGCTCCCTCGGGGGGCCAGCCTACGAGCAGTACTTC
J gene: TRBJ2-2; D gene: TRBD1; clone size: -; V gene: TRBV9; CDR3 protein: CASSTYRGLNTGELFF; CDR3 DNA: TGTGCCAGCAGCACCTACAGGGGGCTAAACACCGGGGAGCTGTTTTTT
J gene: TRBJ2-1; D gene: TRBD2; clone size: -; V gene: TRBV29-1; CDR3 protein: CSVSGTYNEQFF; CDR3 DNA: TGCAGCGTCAGCGGGACCTACAATGAGCAGTTCTTC
J gene: TRBJ2-1; D gene: -; clone size: few; V gene: TRBV5-1; CDR3 protein: CASSPTGTPYNEQFF; CDR3 DNA: TGCGCCAGCAGCCCCACCGGGACTCCCTACAATGAGCAGTTCTTC
J gene: TRBJ2-3; D gene: -; clone size: -; V gene: TRBV19; CDR3 protein: CASSIVPSDTQYF; CDR3 DNA: TGTGCCAGTAGTATAGTACCGTCCGATACGCAGTATTTT
J gene: TRBJ2-5; D gene: -; clone size: -; V gene: TRBV15; CDR3 protein: CATSRDRETQYF; CDR3 DNA: TGTGCCACCAGCAGAGATAGGGAGACCCAGTACTTC
J gene: TRBJ1-2; D gene: -; clone size: -; V gene: TRBV29-1; CDR3 protein: CSVETPGVPYGYTF; CDR3 DNA: TGCAGCGTTGAGACCCCAGGGGTTCCCTATGGCTACACCTTC
J gene: TRBJ2-7; D gene: -; clone size: once; V gene: TRBV13; CDR3 protein: CASSSDGAVSYEQYF; CDR3 DNA: TGTGCCAGCAGCTCAGACGGGGCCGTTTCCTACGAGCAGTACTTC
J gene: TRBJ2-7; D gene: TRBD1; clone size: -; V gene: TRBV9; CDR3 protein: CASSVAYRGAEQYF; CDR3 DNA: TGTGCCAGCAGCGTAGCGTACAGGGGGGCCGAGCAGTACTTC
J gene: TRBJ1-5; D gene: -; clone size: -; V gene: TRBV29-1; CDR3 protein: CSPTPWGTLNQPQHF; CDR3 DNA: TGCAGCCCCACCCCTTGGGGGACACTCAATCAGCCCCAGCATTTT
J gene: TRBJ1-2; D gene: -; clone size: -; V gene: TRBV2; CDR3 protein: CASSEAVEGGSVGYTF; CDR3 DNA: TGTGCCAGCAGTGAAGCGGTGGAGGGAGGGAGCGTTGGCTACACCTTC
J gene: TRBJ2-1; D gene: TRBD2; clone size: -; V gene: TRBV27; CDR3 protein: CASPGLAGVNEQFF; CDR3 DNA: TGTGCCAGCCCGGGACTAGCGGGAGTGAATGAGCAGTTCTTC
J gene: TRBJ2-3; D gene: -; clone size: few; V gene: TRBV6-4; CDR3 protein: CASSERGSTDTQYF; CDR3 DNA: TGTGCCAGCAGTGAACGGGGGAGCACAGATACGCAGTATTTT
J gene: TRBJ2-5; D gene: -; clone size: -; V gene: TRBV21-1; CDR3 protein: CASSCRQDRQETQYF; CDR3 DNA: TGTGCCAGCAGCTGCCGTCAGGACAGACAAGAGACCCAGTACTTC
J gene: TRBJ2-5; D gene: -; clone size: -; V gene: TRBV9; CDR3 protein: CASSVGGSQETQYF; CDR3 DNA: TGTGCCAGCAGCGTAGGGGGTTCCCAAGAGACCCAGTACTTC
J gene: TRBJ2-5; D gene: TRBD2; clone size: -; V gene: TRBV9; CDR3 protein: CASSVSSGEETQYF; CDR3 DNA: TGTGCCAGCAGCGTGTCAAGCGGGGAGGAGACCCAGTACTTC